This T cell receptor beta chain appears in the sequencing data of a study of tumour-infiltrating T cells in Burkitt lymphoma. Study background: All epidemiological Burkitt lymphoma subtypes were represented in the cohort. Survival, overall and progression-free, tracked with productive clonality. Overall study results and limits: Several public clonotypes were shared across many Burkitt lymphoma patients.

This clone showed up just a few times. Its antigen is currently unknown. The germline V gene has CDR1 MNHEY and CDR2 SVGAGI. This CDR3 contains 14 residues. V lost 2 bases to trimming and J lost 7 bases; unmatched junction nucleotides: 7. The protocol was immunoSEQ multiplex PCR, while the TCRdb copy is restricted to in-frame clones and leaves out a portion. The sample has about 50,000 clones, more than 25% seen once; the top ten hold roughly 2.8%. The chain uses TRBV6-5 and TRBJ1-2; 7 bases match TRBD1. This receptor was identified in a human donor with Burkitt lymphoma. Sequencing input: tumor tissue. CDR3 amino acids: CASSYGGGAGGYTF. The CDR3 DNA sequence: TGTGCCAGCAGTTACGGAGGGGGCGCAGGTGGCTACACCTTC.